These 21 T cell receptor beta chains originate from one sample sequenced in a study of blood T cell repertoires in COVID-19. Sequenced by immunoSEQ multiplex PCR; TCRdb stores in-frame clones only, minus some. This table has some 51,000 clones, 90% appearing once. Sequences were obtained from peripheral blood. These receptors originate from a man aged 35 to 55 with acute or convalescent COVID-19.

About this clone itself: The sample contains more than one DNA sequence encoding this CDR3. The gene calls are TRBV10-3 and TRBJ2-2; TRBD2 matches at 7 bases. V shed 0 bases and J 5 bases; nucleotides not matched to a gene: 6. CDR3 length equals 16 residues. The germline V gene has CDR1 ENHRY and CDR2 SYGVKD. CDR3: CAISESGGTSTGELFF. The CDR3 DNA follows: TGTGCCATCAGTGAGTCGGGGGGGACCAGTACCGGGGAGCTGTTTTTT.

The chain couples TRBV4-2 to TRBJ1-2; D not resolved. This CDR3 has 15 residues. Trimming removed 0 bases at V and 8 bases at J, with 16 bases between. In germline, CDR1 is LGHNA, CDR2 YNFKEQ. Here the CDR3 DNA reads TGTGCCAGCAGCCAAGATTTTGGCCTCCGCCAGGGCTACACCTTC. Its translation: CASSQDFGLRQGYTF.

This chain joins TRBV5-6 and TRBJ1-5; TRBD1 aligns across 8 bases. The V gene's germline CDR1 is SGHDT and CDR2 YYEEEE. The length of the CDR3 is 15 residues. Germline trimming cut 3 bases from V and 5 bases from J; bases unmatched to any gene: 7. The CDR3 loop is CASSSWTGTHQPQHF. The CDR3 nucleotides read TGTGCCAGCAGCTCCTGGACAGGGACCCATCAGCCCCAGCATTTT.

The V gene is TRBV11-3, the J gene TRBJ1-6; D remains unclear. This CDR3 is 12 amino acids long. V lost 6 bases and J lost 9, with 9 bases in between. CDR1 and CDR2 (germline): SGHNT, YENEEA. The CDR3 protein is CASSSGFSPLHF. CDR3 bases: TGTGCCAGCAGTTCGGGATTTTCACCCCTCCACTTT.

This chain joins TRBV5-5 and TRBJ2-3; TRBD2 matches at 13 bases. CDR1 is SGHKS and CDR2 is YYEKEE in the germline V gene (reference sequence). This CDR3 region has 18 residues. With 1 base clipped from V and 2 bases from J, the junction kept 7 bases outside the gene matches. CDR3 DNA: TGTGCCAGCAGCTTGCTCCCGGGACTAGCGGGATACACAGATACGCAGTATTTT. Its protein is CASSLLPGLAGYTDTQYF.

The chain joins TRBV19 to TRBJ2-2, with D possibly being TRBD2 (7 bases). This CDR3 has 16 amino acids. With 3 bases removed from V and 0 bases from J, the gap between germline ends came to 11 bases. Germline values: CDR1 LNHDA, CDR2 SQIVND (reference sequence). The CDR3: CASSMSGGANTGELFF. CDR3 bases: TGTGCCAGTAGTATGTCGGGGGGCGCGAACACCGGGGAGCTGTTTTTT.

V usage is TRBV9 and J usage is TRBJ2-7; tentatively, D is TRBD2 (5 bases). This CDR3 region has 13 residues. Trimming stripped 3 bases from V and 7 bases from J, with 14 bases between. Per germline, CDR1 SGDLS and CDR2 YYNGEE. The CDR3 nucleotides read TGTGCCAGCAGCGCTAGCCCCCCCGGAGAGCAGTACTTC. Translated, it gives CASSASPPGEQYF.

The rearrangement links TRBV19 to TRBJ1-1; no clear D. V was pared by 3 bases and J by 0 bases, with 14 bases between. From germline, CDR1 is LNHDA and CDR2 SQIVND (reference sequence). The CDR3 runs 16 residues. DNA of the CDR3: TGTGCCAGTAGTATCCCCCCCGGGAGGTTGAACACTGAAGCTTTCTTT. Residues: CASSIPPGRLNTEAFF.

This clone is a singleton in its sample. The rearrangement links TRBV5-1 to TRBJ1-4; unclear D gene. The CDR3 spans 14 residues. Per germline, CDR1 SGHRS and CDR2 YFSETQ. V lost 7 bases, J lost 0 bases, and 10 bases lay in between. Written as DNA, the CDR3 is TGCGCCAGCCGTCTAGTTGCAACTAATGAAAAACTGTTTTTT. Its protein is CASRLVATNEKLFF.

This clone was seen once. The CDR3 coding sequence is TGTGCCAGTAGTCCGGGACAGGGGGCCCCTAGGCAGTACTTC. It encodes CASSPGQGAPRQYF. The rearrangement links TRBV19 to TRBJ2-7; 12 nucleotides line up with TRBD1. V was pared by 5 bases and J by 9 bases, with 8 bases of the junction left unmatched. The germline V gene has CDR1 LNHDA and CDR2 SQIVND (reference sequence). The CDR3 has 14 residues.

The chain links TRBV6-5 to TRBJ1-2; 7 bases are a match to TRBD1. This CDR3 region has 14 residues. V dropped 6 bases and J dropped 4; count of bases not matched to a gene: 8. CDR1 is MNHEY and CDR2 is SVGAGI in the germline V gene. The CDR3 here is CASRTTGSSYGYTF. CDR3 coding DNA: TGTGCCAGCAGAACGACAGGGTCTAGCTATGGCTACACCTTC.

The genes are TRBV29-1 and TRBJ2-7; TRBD1 might be the D (5 bases). This CDR3 is built from 13 residues. The germline CDR1 and CDR2 sequences are SQVTM and ANQGSEA. The ends were cut back, 7 bases at V and 3 bases at J, with 16 bases in the middle. The CDR3 spells CSAKTAFNYEQYF. The CDR3 region has the DNA TGCAGCGCGAAGACAGCCTTCAACTACGAGCAGTACTTC.

This chain uses TRBV5-6 with TRBJ1-2; the D gene is possibly TRBD1 (5 bases). Per the germline V gene, CDR1 is SGHDT and CDR2 is YYEEEE. V was pared by 0 bases and J by 5 bases, with 11 bases between. This CDR3 is 14 amino acids long. DNA for the CDR3: TGTGCCAGCAGCTTGGTGGGGCCGAATTATGGCTACACCTTC. This encodes CASSLVGPNYGYTF.

This clone turned up a few times. The V call is TRBV11-2, the J call TRBJ2-5, with a weak D call TRBD1 (5 bases). V gave up 4 bases and J gave up 2 bases, with 11 bases separating them. The CDR3 has 14 amino acids. The germline V gene encodes CDR1 SGHAT and CDR2 FQNNGV. The CDR3 DNA reads as TGTGCCAGCAGCTCGACAGACCCACAAGAGACCCAGTACTTC. This encodes CASSSTDPQETQYF. The full variable domain, completed using reference TRBV11-2 and TRBJ2-5, is EAGVAQSPRYKIIEKRQSVAFWCNPISGHATLYWYQQILGQGPKLLIQFQNNGVVDDSQLPKDRFSAERLKGVDSTLKIQPAKLEDSAVYLCASSSTDPQETQYFGPGTRLLVL.

The V call is TRBV7-2, the J call TRBJ1-4; TRBD1 matches 8 bases. V trimming: 6 bases; J trimming: 4 bases; junction bases outside the gene matches: 10. Germline CDR1 and CDR2: SGHTA and FQGNSA. The CDR3 is 16 residues long. Here the CDR3 DNA reads TGTGCCAGCAGTCGCTCTGGGACAGGCCTTAATGAAAAACTGTTTTTT. Translated: CASSRSGTGLNEKLFF.

V and J are TRBV7-6 and TRBJ2-5; the match to TRBD2 covers 11 bases. The length of the CDR3 is 16 residues. From germline, CDR1 is SGHVS and CDR2 FNYEAQ. With V trimmed by 5 bases and J by 3 bases, 8 bases remained unmatched. The CDR3 DNA is TGTGCCAGCAGCCTCCTAGCGGGAGGAATGGAAGAGACCCAGTACTTC. Its protein is CASSLLAGGMEETQYF.

V gene TRBV7-3 combines with J gene TRBJ1-2; D not certain. Germline V gene data show CDR1 as SGHTA and CDR2 as FQGTGA. V dropped 6 bases and J dropped 8 bases, with 22 bases sitting between them. The CDR3 loop spans 15 amino acids. For the CDR3, the DNA is TGTGCCAGCAGTACGAGGCCGGGGTCGGCCGGGGGCTACACCTTC. As protein: CASSTRPGSAGGYTF.

CDR3 loop: CASSLTTDTRYNEQFF. CDR3 in DNA: TGCGCCAGCAGCCTCACCACAGATACAAGGTACAATGAGCAGTTCTTC. The chain links TRBV5-1 to TRBJ2-1; no reliable D call. The V gene's germline CDR1 is SGHRS and CDR2 YFSETQ. The length of the CDR3 is 16 residues. The ends were cut back, 4 bases at V and 4 bases at J, with 18 bases in the middle.

V is TRBV3-1 (or the pseudogene TRBV3-2) and J is TRBJ2-1; 11 bases fit TRBD2. After removal of 3 bases from V and 6 bases from J, the junction contained 7 bases not matched to a gene. The CDR3 is made up of 16 amino acids. Germline values: CDR1 LGHDT, CDR2 YNNKEL (reference sequence). The CDR3 DNA reads TGTGCCAGCAGCCATTCGACTAGCGGGAACCTCAATGAGCAGTTCTTC. Translated: CASSHSTSGNLNEQFF.

The V gene is TRBV3-1 (or the pseudogene TRBV3-2), the J gene TRBJ2-7, with 7 bases identical to TRBD2. CDR3 length equals 15 residues. V gave up 4 bases and J gave up 0 bases; unmatched junction bases: 6. Looked up from germline, CDR1 is LGHDT and CDR2 is YNNKEL (reference sequence). CDR3 loop: CASSPGTMSSYEQYF. Written as DNA, the CDR3 is TGTGCCAGCAGCCCCGGGACTATGAGCTCCTACGAGCAGTACTTC.

The chain links TRBV3-1 (or the pseudogene TRBV3-2) to TRBJ2-7, with 7 bases fitting TRBD1. The CDR3 is made up of 14 amino acids. Germline loops: CDR1 LGHDT, CDR2 YNNKEL (reference sequence). Unmatched junction bases numbered 4, after V lost 2 bases and J lost 3 bases. The CDR3 spells CASSQRQGNYEQYF. The DNA for the CDR3 is TGTGCCAGCAGCCAAAGACAGGGCAACTACGAGCAGTACTTC.